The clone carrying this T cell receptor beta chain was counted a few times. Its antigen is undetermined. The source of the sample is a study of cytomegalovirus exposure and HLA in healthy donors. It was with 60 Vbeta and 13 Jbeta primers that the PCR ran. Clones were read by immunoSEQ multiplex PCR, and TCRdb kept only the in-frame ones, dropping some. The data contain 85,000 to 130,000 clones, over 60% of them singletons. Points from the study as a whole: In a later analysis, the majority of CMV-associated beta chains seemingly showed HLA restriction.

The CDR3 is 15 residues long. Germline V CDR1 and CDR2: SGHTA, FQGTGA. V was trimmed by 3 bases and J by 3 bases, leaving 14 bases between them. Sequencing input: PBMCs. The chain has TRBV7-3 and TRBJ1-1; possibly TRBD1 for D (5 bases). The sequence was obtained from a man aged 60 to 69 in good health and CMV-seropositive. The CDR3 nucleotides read TGTGCCAGCAGCTTGGGCCCTGGGGGGGACACTGAAGCTTTCTTT. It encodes CASSLGPGGDTEAFF.